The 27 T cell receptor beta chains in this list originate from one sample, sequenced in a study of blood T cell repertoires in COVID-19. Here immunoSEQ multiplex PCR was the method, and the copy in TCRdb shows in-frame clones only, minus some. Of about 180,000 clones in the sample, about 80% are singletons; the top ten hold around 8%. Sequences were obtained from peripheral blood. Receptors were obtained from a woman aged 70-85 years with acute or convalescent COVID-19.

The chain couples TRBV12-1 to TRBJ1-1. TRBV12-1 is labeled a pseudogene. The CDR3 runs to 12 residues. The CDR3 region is CASTRGGTEAFF. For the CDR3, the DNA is TGTGCCAGCACGCGGGGGGGCACTGAAGCTTTCTTT.

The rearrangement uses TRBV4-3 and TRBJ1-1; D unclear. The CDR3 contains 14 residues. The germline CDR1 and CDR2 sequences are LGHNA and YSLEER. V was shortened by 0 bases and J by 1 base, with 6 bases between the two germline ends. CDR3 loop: CASSQDEGNTEAFF. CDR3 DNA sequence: TGCGCCAGCAGCCAAGATGAGGGGAACACTGAAGCTTTCTTT.

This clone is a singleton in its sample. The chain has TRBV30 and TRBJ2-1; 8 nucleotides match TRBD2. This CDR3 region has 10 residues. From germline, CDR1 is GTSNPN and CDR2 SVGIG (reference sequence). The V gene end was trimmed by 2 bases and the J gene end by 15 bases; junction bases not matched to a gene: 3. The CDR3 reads CAWSQLAVFF. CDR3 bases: TGTGCCTGGAGTCAACTAGCGGTGTTCTTC.

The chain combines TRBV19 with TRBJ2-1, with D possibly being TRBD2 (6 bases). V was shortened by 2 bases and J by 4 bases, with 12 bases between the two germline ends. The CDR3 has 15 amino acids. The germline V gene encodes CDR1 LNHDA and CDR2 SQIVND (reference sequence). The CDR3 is CASSIPGESYNEQFF. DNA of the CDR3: TGTGCCAGTAGTATACCGGGGGAATCATACAATGAGCAGTTCTTC.

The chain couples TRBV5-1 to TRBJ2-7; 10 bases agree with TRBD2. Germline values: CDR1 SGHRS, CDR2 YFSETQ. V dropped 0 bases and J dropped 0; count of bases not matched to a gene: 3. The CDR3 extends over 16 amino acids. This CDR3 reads CASSLGLAGSSYEQYF. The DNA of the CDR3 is TGCGCCAGCAGCTTGGGACTAGCGGGTTCCTCCTACGAGCAGTACTTC.

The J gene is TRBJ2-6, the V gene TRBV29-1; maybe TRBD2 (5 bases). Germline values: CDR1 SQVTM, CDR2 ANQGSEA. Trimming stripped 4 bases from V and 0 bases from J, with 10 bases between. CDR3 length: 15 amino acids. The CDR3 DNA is TGCAGCGTTGCTGCTGGGAGCTCTGGGGCCAACGTCCTGACTTTC. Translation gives CSVAAGSSGANVLTF.

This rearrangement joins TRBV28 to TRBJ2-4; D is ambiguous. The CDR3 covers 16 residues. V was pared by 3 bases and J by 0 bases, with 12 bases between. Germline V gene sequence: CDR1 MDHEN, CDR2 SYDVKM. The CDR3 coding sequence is TGTGCCAGCAGTTTCCGGGTCCTACTAGCCAAAAACATTCAGTACTTC. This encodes CASSFRVLLAKNIQYF.

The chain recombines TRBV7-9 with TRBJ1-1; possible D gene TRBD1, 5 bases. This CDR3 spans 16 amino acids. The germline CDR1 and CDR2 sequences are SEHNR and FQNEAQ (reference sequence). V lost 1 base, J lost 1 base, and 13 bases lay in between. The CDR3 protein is CASSLVGGVGNTEAFF. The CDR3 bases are TGTGCCAGCAGCTTAGTAGGAGGGGTTGGGAACACTGAAGCTTTCTTT. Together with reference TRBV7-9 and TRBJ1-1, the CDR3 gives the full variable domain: DTGVSQNPRHKITKRGQNVTFRCDPISEHNRLYWYRQTLGQGPEFLTYFQNEAQLEKSRLLSDRFSAERPKGSFSTLEIQRTEQGDSAMYLCASSLVGGVGNTEAFFGQGTRLTVV.

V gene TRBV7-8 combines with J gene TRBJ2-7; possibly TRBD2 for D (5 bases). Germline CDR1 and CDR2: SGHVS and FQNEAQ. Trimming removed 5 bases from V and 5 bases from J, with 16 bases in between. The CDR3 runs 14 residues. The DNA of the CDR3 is TGTGCCAGCAGCCCACTAGTAGCATGGGACGAGCAGTACTTC. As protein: CASSPLVAWDEQYF.

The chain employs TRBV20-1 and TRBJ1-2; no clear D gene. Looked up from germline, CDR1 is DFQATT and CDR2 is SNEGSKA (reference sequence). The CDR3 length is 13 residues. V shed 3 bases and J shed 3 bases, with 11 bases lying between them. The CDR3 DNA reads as TGCAGTGCTAGTAGCACAGACCACTATGGCTACACCTTC. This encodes CSASSTDHYGYTF.

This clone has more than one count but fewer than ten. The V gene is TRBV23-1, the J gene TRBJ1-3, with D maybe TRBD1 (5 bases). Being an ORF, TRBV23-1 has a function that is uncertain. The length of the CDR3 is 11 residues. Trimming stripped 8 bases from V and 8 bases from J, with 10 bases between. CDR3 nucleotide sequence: TGCGCCAGCTGGGGGGGTTACACCATATATTTT. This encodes CASWGGYTIYF.

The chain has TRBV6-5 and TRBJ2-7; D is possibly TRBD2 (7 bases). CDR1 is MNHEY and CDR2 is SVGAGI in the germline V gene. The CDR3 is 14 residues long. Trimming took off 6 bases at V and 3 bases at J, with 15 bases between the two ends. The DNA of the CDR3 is TGTGCCAGCAGAGGGGGAGGGTCTGGCTACGAGCAGTACTTC. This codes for CASRGGGSGYEQYF.

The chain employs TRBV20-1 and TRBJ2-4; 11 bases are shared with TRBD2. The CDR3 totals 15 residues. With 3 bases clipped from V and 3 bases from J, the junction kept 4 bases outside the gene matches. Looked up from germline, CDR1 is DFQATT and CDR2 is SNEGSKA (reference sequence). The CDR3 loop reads CSASLTSGIKNIQYF. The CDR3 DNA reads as TGCAGTGCTAGTTTGACTAGCGGGATCAAAAACATTCAGTACTTC.

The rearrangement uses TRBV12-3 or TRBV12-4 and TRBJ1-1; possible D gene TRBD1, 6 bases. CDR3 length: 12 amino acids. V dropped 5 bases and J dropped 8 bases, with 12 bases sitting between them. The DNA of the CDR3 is TGTGCCAGCAGTCGTACAGGGCGAGAAGCTTTCTTT. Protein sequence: CASSRTGREAFF.

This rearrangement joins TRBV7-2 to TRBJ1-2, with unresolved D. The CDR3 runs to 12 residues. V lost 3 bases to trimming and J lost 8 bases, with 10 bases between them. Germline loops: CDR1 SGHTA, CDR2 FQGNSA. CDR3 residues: CASSFEEGGYTF. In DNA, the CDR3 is TGTGCCAGCAGCTTCGAAGAGGGAGGCTACACCTTC.

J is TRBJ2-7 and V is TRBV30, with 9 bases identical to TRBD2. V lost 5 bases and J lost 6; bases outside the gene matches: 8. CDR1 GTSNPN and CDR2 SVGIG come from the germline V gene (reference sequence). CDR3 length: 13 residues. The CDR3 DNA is TGTGCCTGGGGAGACCTAGCGGGAATCGAGCAGTACTTC. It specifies CAWGDLAGIEQYF.

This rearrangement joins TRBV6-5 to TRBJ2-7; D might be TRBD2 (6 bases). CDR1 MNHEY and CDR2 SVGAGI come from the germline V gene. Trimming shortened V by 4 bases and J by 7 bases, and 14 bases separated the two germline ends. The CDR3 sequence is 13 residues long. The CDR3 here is CASSWGLAEEQYF. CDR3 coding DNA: TGTGCCAGCAGTTGGGGACTGGCGGAGGAGCAGTACTTC.

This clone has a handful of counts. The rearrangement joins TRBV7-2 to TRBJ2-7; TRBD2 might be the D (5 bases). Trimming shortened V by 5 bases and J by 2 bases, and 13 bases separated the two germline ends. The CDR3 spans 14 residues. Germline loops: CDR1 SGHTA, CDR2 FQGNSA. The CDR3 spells CASSDTRNAYEQYF. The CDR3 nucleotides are TGTGCCAGCAGCGATACTAGAAACGCCTACGAGCAGTACTTC.

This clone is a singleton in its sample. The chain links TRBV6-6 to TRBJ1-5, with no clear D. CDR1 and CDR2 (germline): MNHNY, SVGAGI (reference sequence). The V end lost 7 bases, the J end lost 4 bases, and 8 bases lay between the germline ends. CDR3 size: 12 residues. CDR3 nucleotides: TGTGCCAGCACCAACCAGAATCAGCCCCAGCATTTT. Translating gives CASTNQNQPQHF.

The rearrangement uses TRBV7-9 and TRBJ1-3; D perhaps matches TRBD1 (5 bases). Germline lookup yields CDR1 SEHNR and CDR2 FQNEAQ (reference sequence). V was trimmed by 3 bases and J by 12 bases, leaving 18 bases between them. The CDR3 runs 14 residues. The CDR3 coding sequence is TGTGCCAGCAGCTTGGGGGGGATTGGATCGATCATATATTTT. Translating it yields CASSLGGIGSIIYF.

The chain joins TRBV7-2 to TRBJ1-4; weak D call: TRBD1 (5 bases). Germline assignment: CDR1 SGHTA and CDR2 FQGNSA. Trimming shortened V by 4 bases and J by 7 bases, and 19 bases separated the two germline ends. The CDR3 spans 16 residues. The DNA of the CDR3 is TGTGCCAGCAGCTCCGTTTTGGGCATGGGGGGTGAAAAACTGTTTTTT. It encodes CASSSVLGMGGEKLFF. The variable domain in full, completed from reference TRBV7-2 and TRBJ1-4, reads GAGVSQSPSNKVTEKGKDVELRCDPISGHTALYWYRQSLGQGLEFLIYFQGNSAPDKSGLPSDRFSAERTGGSVSTLTIQRTQQEDSAVYLCASSSVLGMGGEKLFFGSGTQLSVL.

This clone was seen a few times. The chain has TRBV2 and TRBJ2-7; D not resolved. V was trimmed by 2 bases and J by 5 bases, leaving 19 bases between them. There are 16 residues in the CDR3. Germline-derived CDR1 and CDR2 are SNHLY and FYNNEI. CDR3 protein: CASSEIGLVAPDEQYF. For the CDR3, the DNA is TGTGCCAGCAGTGAAATAGGCCTAGTGGCCCCGGACGAGCAGTACTTC. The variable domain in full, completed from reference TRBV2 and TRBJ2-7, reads EPEVTQTPSHQVTQMGQEVILRCVPISNHLYFYWYRQILGQKVEFLVSFYNNEISEKSEIFDDQFSVERPDGSNFTLKIRSTKLEDSAMYFCASSEIGLVAPDEQYFGPGTRLTVT.

The CDR3 DNA reads TGTGCCAGTAGTTCTTACTCTGGAAACACCATATATTTT. Protein product: CASSSYSGNTIYF. The rearrangement links TRBV19 to TRBJ1-3; D unresolved. V lost 5 bases and J 0 bases, leaving 5 bases between the germline ends. The CDR3 totals 13 residues. The germline V gene encodes CDR1 LNHDA and CDR2 SQIVND (reference sequence).

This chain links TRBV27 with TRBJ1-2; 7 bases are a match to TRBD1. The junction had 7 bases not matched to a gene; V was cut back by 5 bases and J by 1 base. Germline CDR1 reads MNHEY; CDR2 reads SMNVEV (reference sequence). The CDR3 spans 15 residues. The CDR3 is CASSPTYRGNYGYTF. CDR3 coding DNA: TGTGCCAGCAGTCCCACCTACAGGGGTAACTATGGCTACACCTTC.

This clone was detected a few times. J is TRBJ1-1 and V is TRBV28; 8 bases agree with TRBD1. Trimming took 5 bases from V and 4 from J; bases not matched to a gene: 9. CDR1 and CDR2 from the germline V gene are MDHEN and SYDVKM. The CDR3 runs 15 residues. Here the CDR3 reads CASSPVTGAITEAFF. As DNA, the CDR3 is TGTGCCAGCAGTCCTGTGACAGGGGCGATCACTGAAGCTTTCTTT.

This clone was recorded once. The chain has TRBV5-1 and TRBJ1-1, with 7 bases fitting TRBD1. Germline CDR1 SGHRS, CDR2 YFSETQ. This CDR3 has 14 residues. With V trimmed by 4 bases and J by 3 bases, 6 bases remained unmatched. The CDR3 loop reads CASSGGQAYTEAFF. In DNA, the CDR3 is TGCGCCAGCAGCGGCGGACAGGCATACACTGAAGCTTTCTTT.

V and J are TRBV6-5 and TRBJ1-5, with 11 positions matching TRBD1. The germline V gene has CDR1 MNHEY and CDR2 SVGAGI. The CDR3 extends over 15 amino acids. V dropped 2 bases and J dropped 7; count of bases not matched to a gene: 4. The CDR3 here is CASSYRTGGGQPQHF. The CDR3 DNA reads TGTGCCAGCAGTTACAGGACAGGGGGCGGGCAGCCCCAGCATTTT.